A selection of T cell receptor beta chains follows, all from one sample in a study of blood T cell repertoires in COVID-19. Data came from immunoSEQ multiplex PCR; TCRdb stores just in-frame clones and leaves some out. The sample lists roughly 240,000 clones; roughly 82% were seen once. Sequences were obtained from peripheral blood. The receptor source for this set is a woman aged 70-85 years with acute or convalescent COVID-19. Both conserved end residues are part of each CDR3. The D gene is left open where the match is weak. Clone size is not always given. Where it is, it says once, few, many or a class for expanded clones.

D gene,V gene,J gene,clone size,CDR3 protein,CDR3 DNA
TRBD1,TRBV24-1,TRBJ2-1,NA,CATSDRRDSYEQFF,TGTGCCACCAGTGACCGTCGGGACAGCTATGAGCAGTTCTTC
TRBD1,TRBV28,TRBJ2-7,NA,CASTSGQGFYEQYF,TGTGCCAGCACCTCGGGACAGGGTTTCTACGAGCAGTACTTC
NA,TRBV5-1,TRBJ2-2,NA,CASNGGTLGTGELFF,TGCGCCAGCAACGGGGGGACACTGGGCACCGGGGAGCTGTTTTTT
NA,TRBV9,TRBJ1-1,NA,CASSVESQTDLPRMNTEAFF,TGTGCCAGCAGCGTAGAATCACAGACCGATCTACCCCGCATGAACACTGAAGCTTTCTTT
NA,TRBV7-8,TRBJ1-5,NA,CASSLGEGGFQPQHF,TGTGCCAGCAGCTTAGGTGAAGGGGGTTTTCAGCCCCAGCATTTT
TRBD1,TRBV5-1,TRBJ2-1,NA,CASNLLGTGGSEQFF,TGCGCCAGCAACCTTCTAGGGACAGGGGGCAGTGAGCAGTTCTTC
NA,TRBV7-9,TRBJ1-2,NA,CASSLVQAYVYGYTF,TGTGCCAGCAGCTTAGTTCAGGCCTACGTCTATGGCTACACCTTC
NA,TRBV28,TRBJ1-5,NA,CASSKQNNQPQHF,TGTGCCAGCAGTAAACAAAACAATCAGCCCCAGCATTTT
TRBD1,TRBV5-1,TRBJ2-1,NA,CASSTGTGNYNEQFF,TGCGCCAGCAGCACCGGGACAGGGAACTACAATGAGCAGTTCTTC
NA,TRBV27,TRBJ2-7,NA,CASSLRQVGSSYEQYF,TGTGCCAGCAGTTTAAGACAGGTGGGGAGCTCCTACGAGCAGTACTTC
NA,TRBV9,TRBJ1-1,NA,CASSLGGLSDEAFF,TGTGCCAGCAGCTTAGGCGGCCTATCAGATGAAGCTTTCTTT
NA,TRBV4-1,TRBJ1-1,few,CASSRVQGSNTEAFF,TGCGCCAGCAGCCGCGTACAGGGCTCGAACACTGAAGCTTTCTTT
NA,TRBV4-2,TRBJ2-3,NA,CASSRTRGGEDTQYF,TGTGCCAGCAGCCGAACGAGAGGGGGGGAGGATACGCAGTATTTT
TRBD2,TRBV28,TRBJ2-2,NA,CASSLGGGTGELFF,TGTGCCAGCAGTTTAGGGGGAGGGACCGGGGAGCTGTTTTTT
TRBD1,TRBV4-1,TRBJ1-5,NA,CASSQEGTGDQPQHF,TGCGCCAGCAGCCAAGAGGGGACAGGGGATCAGCCCCAGCATTTT
NA,TRBV5-4,TRBJ1-2,NA,CASSLAGANNYGYTF,TGTGCCAGCAGCTTGGCAGGGGCGAATAACTATGGCTACACCTTC
TRBD2,TRBV4-1,TRBJ2-3,NA,CASSQELASPDTQYF,TGCGCCAGCAGCCAAGAACTAGCGAGTCCAGATACGCAGTATTTT
NA,TRBV3-1/TRBV3-2,TRBJ1-4,NA,CASSQNEKLFF,TGTGCCAGCAGTCAGAATGAAAAACTGTTTTTT
NA,TRBV7-2,TRBJ1-1,NA,CASSLVAGLSDTEAFF,TGTGCCAGCAGCTTAGTGGCAGGACTTTCGGACACTGAAGCTTTCTTT
NA,TRBV5-1,TRBJ1-3,NA,CASSSRTASGNTIYF,TGCGCCAGCAGCTCCCGGACAGCCTCTGGAAACACCATATATTTT
NA,TRBV28,TRBJ1-1,NA,CASSAATEAFF,TGTGCCAGCAGTGCGGCCACTGAAGCTTTCTTT
NA,TRBV7-2,TRBJ1-2,NA,CASSLVGTGAYGYTF,TGTGCCAGCAGCTTAGTGGGGACTGGGGCCTATGGCTACACCTTC
NA,TRBV6-1,TRBJ2-2,NA,CASSERHLTGELFF,TGTGCCAGCAGTGAGAGACACCTCACCGGGGAGCTGTTTTTT
NA,TRBV19,TRBJ1-6,NA,CASSILRTSNSPLHF,TGTGCCAGTAGTATCCTCAGGACTTCGAATTCACCCCTCCACTTT
NA,TRBV7-2,TRBJ2-5,NA,CASSQTRASQETQYF,TGTGCCAGCAGCCAGACTAGGGCCAGCCAAGAGACCCAGTACTTC
NA,TRBV6-1,TRBJ1-1,NA,CASSEHLAGLAFF,TGTGCCAGCAGTGAACATCTTGCAGGGCTGGCTTTCTTT
TRBD1,TRBV28,TRBJ1-6,NA,CASSSSQGEVNSPLHF,TGTGCCAGCAGTTCCTCGCAGGGGGAGGTTAATTCACCCCTCCACTTT
NA,TRBV28,TRBJ1-1,once,CASSSSGKGHTEAFF,TGTGCCAGCAGTTCCTCAGGGAAGGGGCACACTGAAGCTTTCTTT